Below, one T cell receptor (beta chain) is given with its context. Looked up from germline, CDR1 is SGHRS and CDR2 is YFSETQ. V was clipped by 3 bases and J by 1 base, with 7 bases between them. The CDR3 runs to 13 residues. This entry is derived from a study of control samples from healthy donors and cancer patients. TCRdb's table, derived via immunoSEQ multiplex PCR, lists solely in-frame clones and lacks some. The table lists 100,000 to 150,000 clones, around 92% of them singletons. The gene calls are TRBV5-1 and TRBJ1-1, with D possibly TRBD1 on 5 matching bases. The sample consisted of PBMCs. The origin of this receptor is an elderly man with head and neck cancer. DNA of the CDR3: TGCGCCAGCAGCTACGGGACGAACACTGAAGCTTTCTTT. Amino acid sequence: CASSYGTNTEAFF.